The following is a T cell receptor (beta chain) sequence with its context. This record comes from a study of naive CD8 T cells in extremely preterm neonates. Germline V gives CDR1 SGHRS, CDR2 YFSETQ. This CDR3 spans 15 amino acids. V dropped 1 base and J dropped 3; count of bases not matched to a gene: 4. Clones were read by immunoSEQ multiplex PCR, and TCRdb kept only the in-frame ones, dropping some. The data contain more than 4,500 clones, around 98% of them singletons. Sequencing input: naive CD8+ T cells from blood. The chain couples TRBV5-1 to TRBJ2-1, with 7 positions matching TRBD2. The receptor was derived from a human donor in good health. CDR3 in amino acids: CASSLSAGLYNEQFF. CDR3 nucleotides: TGCGCCAGCAGCTTGTCAGCGGGACTCTACAATGAGCAGTTCTTC.